Listed here are 5 T cell receptor beta chains from one sample, sequenced in a study of T-cell reconstitution after alpha-beta-depleted transplantation in children. Preparing the TCRbeta library involved the use of unique molecular identifiers. MiXCR was run by TCRdb on the PCR reads, yielding one entry per CDR3 protein. The sample holds around 250,000 distinct CDR3 sequences, less than 9% seen once. The source material was PBMCs, mostly from graft donor cells, sampled 180 days after TCRalphabeta/CD19-depleted stem cell transplant. The source of these receptors is a male patient younger than 18 who had a stem cell transplant for acute lymphoblastic leukemia, so the T cells may come from the graft donor.

For this clonotype: A much more abundant neighbour one base away suggests this may be a read error. The V call is TRBV12-3 or TRBV12-4, the J call TRBJ2-3; 9 bases are shared with TRBD1. The V gene end was trimmed by 5 bases and the J gene end by 7 bases; junction bases not matched to a gene: 13. This CDR3 spans 16 amino acids. DNA of the CDR3: TGTGCCAGCAGTCCGATAACGGACAGGGGTCGATATACGCAGTATTTT. It codes for CASSPITDRGRYTQYF.

A few counts support this clonotype. This chain links TRBV5-4 with TRBJ2-7; D remains ambiguous. Germline V gives CDR1 SGHNT, CDR2 YYREEE (reference sequence). V shed 4 bases and J shed 3 bases, with 20 bases lying between them. The CDR3 sequence is 16 residues long. In nucleotides, the CDR3 is TGTGCCAGCAGCCCATCCTGGGAAGGGTGGATCTACGAGCAGTACTTC. Its translation: CASSPSWEGWIYEQYF.

A single count supports this clonotype. Just one base apart from a much larger clone, this may be a read error. The chain has TRBV7-2 and TRBJ2-2; 9 bases fit TRBD1. CDR1 SGHTA and CDR2 FQGNSA come from the germline V gene. There are 15 residues in the CDR3. CDR3 DNA: TGTGCCAGCAGCCCACGGGACAGGGCCTTCGGGGAGCTGTATTTT. Its translation: CASSPRDRAFGELYF.

The sample holds many counts of this clonotype. The chain joins TRBV7-3 to TRBJ2-7; a possible D gene is TRBD2 (6 bases). Trimming left V 6 bases short and J 0 bases short, with 18 bases between. CDR3 length: 16 residues. CDR1 SGHTA and CDR2 FQGTGA come from the germline V gene. In DNA form, the CDR3 reads TGTGCCAGCAGGAGCCCATCGGGGGACGCCTCCTACGAGCAGTACTTC. Protein product: CASRSPSGDASYEQYF. Based on the CDR3 plus reference TRBV7-3 and TRBJ2-7, the full variable domain is GAGVSQTPSNKVTEKGKYVELRCDPISGHTALYWYRQSLGQGPEFLIYFQGTGAADDSGLPNDRFFAVRPEGSVSTLKIQRTERGDSAVYLCASRSPSGDASYEQYFGPGTRLTVT.

The sample holds many counts of this clonotype. This rearrangement joins TRBV27 to TRBJ2-3, with 10 bases lining up with TRBD1. V lost 7 bases, J lost 1 base, and 5 bases stayed unmatched. Per germline, CDR1 MNHEY and CDR2 SMNVEV (reference sequence). The CDR3 is made up of 15 amino acids. CDR3 sequence (DNA): TGTGCCAGCAAGCTTGGGACAGGGGGCACAGATACGCAGTATTTT. Protein product: CASKLGTGGTDTQYF.